The rows below give T cell receptor beta chains drawn from one sample of a study of T cell repertoires in cytomegalovirus infection. Each CDR3 protein gets one entry after TCRdb re-called the reads with MiXCR. The sample lists about 140,000 distinct CDR3 sequences, under 8.5% seen once, with under 20% in the top ten. Sequencing used PBMCs. The receptor set was obtained from a human donor in good health (CMV status not recorded). Some clones in this sample may be carry-over from other donors' samples. Each CDR3 is given with its conserved first and last residue. Each record gives: CDR3 protein, CDR3 DNA, D gene, V gene, clone size, J gene. D genes are given only for firm matches. For some rows the clone size is stated as once, few or many, or as a class when expanded; others skip it.

CDR3aa: CASRGGGYEQYF
CDR3nt: TGTGCCTCCCGGGGCGGGGGCTACGAGCAGTACTTC
d_gene: TRBD2
v_gene: TRBV2
abundance: .
j_gene: TRBJ2-7

CDR3aa: CASSEDRRAFF
CDR3nt: TGTGCCAGCAGTGAAGACAGAAGGGCTTTCTTT
d_gene: .
v_gene: TRBV6-1
abundance: few
j_gene: TRBJ1-1

CDR3aa: CASSLAGGAGTDTQYF
CDR3nt: TGTGCCAGCAGCTTAGCTGGGGGGGCGGGCACAGATACGCAGTATTTT
d_gene: .
v_gene: TRBV7-2
abundance: many
j_gene: TRBJ2-3

CDR3aa: CASSGGAVEQFF
CDR3nt: TGTGCCAGCAGCGGGGGGGCAGTTGAGCAGTTCTTC
d_gene: .
v_gene: TRBV7-9
abundance: many
j_gene: TRBJ2-1

CDR3aa: CASSLLTGETEAFF
CDR3nt: TGTGCCAGCAGCTTATTGACAGGGGAGACTGAAGCTTTCTTT
d_gene: TRBD1
v_gene: TRBV7-6
abundance: many
j_gene: TRBJ1-1

CDR3aa: CASSSDRGIAFF
CDR3nt: TGTGCCAGCAGCTCCGACAGGGGGATAGCTTTCTTT
d_gene: TRBD1
v_gene: TRBV7-8
abundance: many
j_gene: TRBJ1-1

CDR3aa: CSAPLPLSSDTQYF
CDR3nt: TGCAGTGCCCCATTGCCATTGAGTTCAGATACGCAGTATTTT
d_gene: .
v_gene: TRBV20-1
abundance: .
j_gene: TRBJ2-3

CDR3aa: CASSPLTGTMNTEAFF
CDR3nt: TGTGCCAGCAGTCCACTGACAGGGACAATGAACACTGAAGCTTTCTTT
d_gene: TRBD1
v_gene: TRBV12-3/TRBV12-4
abundance: .
j_gene: TRBJ1-1

CDR3aa: CASSLGGHPNQPQHF
CDR3nt: TGTGCCAGCAGCTTAGGAGGTCACCCCAATCAGCCCCAGCATTTT
d_gene: .
v_gene: TRBV7-2
abundance: many
j_gene: TRBJ1-5

CDR3aa: CASSLGGLATQYF
CDR3nt: TGTGCCAGCAGCTTAGGGGGTTTAGCGACCCAGTACTTC
d_gene: .
v_gene: TRBV7-2
abundance: many
j_gene: TRBJ2-5

CDR3aa: CSALVTGVETQYF
CDR3nt: TGCAGTGCCCTCGTGACAGGGGTAGAGACCCAGTACTTC
d_gene: TRBD1
v_gene: TRBV20-1
abundance: .
j_gene: TRBJ2-5

CDR3aa: CASSLTAANTGELFF
CDR3nt: TGTGCCAGCAGCTTAACGGCCGCGAACACCGGGGAGCTGTTTTTT
d_gene: .
v_gene: TRBV7-3
abundance: many
j_gene: TRBJ2-2

CDR3aa: CASSPGTFVTDTQYF
CDR3nt: TGTGCCAGCAGTCCCGGGACTTTCGTCACAGATACGCAGTATTTT
d_gene: .
v_gene: TRBV2
abundance: many
j_gene: TRBJ2-3

CDR3aa: CASSFLAGVHNEQFF
CDR3nt: TGTGCCAGCAGCTTCCTAGCGGGGGTTCACAATGAGCAGTTCTTC
d_gene: TRBD2
v_gene: TRBV7-9
abundance: .
j_gene: TRBJ2-1

CDR3aa: CASSSDIGYTF
CDR3nt: TGTGCCAGCAGCTCGGACATCGGCTACACCTTC
d_gene: .
v_gene: TRBV7-2
abundance: many
j_gene: TRBJ1-2

CDR3aa: CASSLVRTHNEQFF
CDR3nt: TGTGCCAGCAGCTTAGTTCGGACTCACAATGAGCAGTTCTTC
d_gene: .
v_gene: TRBV7-2
abundance: few
j_gene: TRBJ2-1

CDR3aa: CASRETGYDTGELFF
CDR3nt: TGTGCCAGCAGGGAGACAGGGTACGACACCGGGGAGCTGTTTTTT
d_gene: TRBD1
v_gene: TRBV2
abundance: .
j_gene: TRBJ2-2

CDR3aa: CASSFNELPGQPKNTEAFF
CDR3nt: TGTGCCAGCAGCTTCAACGAATTACCGGGACAGCCAAAAAACACTGAAGCTTTCTTT
d_gene: TRBD1
v_gene: TRBV7-2
abundance: many
j_gene: TRBJ1-1

CDR3aa: CASSSSGTLTQYF
CDR3nt: TGTGCCAGCAGCTCCTCCGGGACCCTAACCCAGTACTTC
d_gene: .
v_gene: TRBV11-2
abundance: many
j_gene: TRBJ2-5

CDR3aa: CASSGGQGALNEQYF
CDR3nt: TGTGCCAGCAGTGGTGGACAGGGGGCCTTGAACGAGCAGTACTTC
d_gene: TRBD1
v_gene: TRBV2
abundance: many
j_gene: TRBJ2-7